The rows below give T cell receptor beta chains drawn from one sample of a study of T-cell memory formation after mild COVID-19. TCRdb processed the 5' RACE reads anew with MiXCR; each CDR3 protein has one entry. This table has under 400,000 distinct CDR3 sequences, 28% appearing once. Source material: PBMCs or a T cell subset sorted from them (not recorded which). These receptors came from an adult woman who had mild COVID-19 (a few samples of this study predate the infection). Cell type and time point are not known. Each CDR3 is given with its conserved first and last residue. D genes are given only for firm matches. Where a row states a size, it is once, few, many or the class of an expanded clone; other rows omit it.

j_gene: TRBJ2-3; d_gene: -; v_gene: TRBV12-3/TRBV12-4; abundance: -; CDR3aa: CASSPAGRLRDTQYF; CDR3nt: TGTGCCAGCAGTCCCGCCGGTAGGCTGCGGGATACGCAGTATTTT
j_gene: TRBJ2-5; d_gene: TRBD2; v_gene: TRBV12-3/TRBV12-4; abundance: -; CDR3aa: CASSWGGSGETQYF; CDR3nt: TGTGCCAGCAGTTGGGGGGGGTCGGGGGAGACCCAGTACTTC
j_gene: TRBJ1-6; d_gene: -; v_gene: TRBV25-1; abundance: -; CDR3aa: CASRTDSRGAPLHF; CDR3nt: TGTGCCAGCAGAACCGACAGTCGGGGGGCACCCCTCCACTTT
j_gene: TRBJ2-7; d_gene: TRBD1; v_gene: TRBV6-5; abundance: few; CDR3aa: CASSYRALTGGDEQYF; CDR3nt: TGTGCCAGCAGTTACAGGGCTTTGACAGGGGGCGACGAGCAGTACTTC
j_gene: TRBJ2-4; d_gene: -; v_gene: TRBV12-3/TRBV12-4; abundance: -; CDR3aa: CASSFAQQAQYF; CDR3nt: TGTGCCAGCAGTTTTGCCCAACAAGCTCAGTACTTC
j_gene: TRBJ1-2; d_gene: -; v_gene: TRBV25-1; abundance: -; CDR3aa: CASSGGGPYGYTF; CDR3nt: TGTGCCAGCAGTGGAGGGGGACCCTATGGCTACACCTTC
j_gene: TRBJ2-1; d_gene: TRBD2; v_gene: TRBV30; abundance: once; CDR3aa: CAWALAGGPREQFF; CDR3nt: TGTGCCTGGGCACTAGCGGGAGGGCCGCGGGAGCAGTTCTTC
j_gene: TRBJ2-1; d_gene: -; v_gene: TRBV29-1; abundance: few; CDR3aa: CSGWRDNEQFF; CDR3nt: TGCAGCGGGTGGCGCGACAATGAGCAGTTCTTC
j_gene: TRBJ2-1; d_gene: -; v_gene: TRBV24-1; abundance: -; CDR3aa: CATSDLGSGRNNEQFF; CDR3nt: TGTGCCACCAGTGATTTAGGCAGTGGGAGGAACAATGAGCAGTTCTTC
j_gene: TRBJ2-3; d_gene: -; v_gene: TRBV18; abundance: -; CDR3aa: CASSPRQGASTDTQYF; CDR3nt: TGTGCCAGCTCACCACGGCAGGGCGCAAGCACAGATACGCAGTATTTT
j_gene: TRBJ2-7; d_gene: -; v_gene: TRBV30; abundance: few; CDR3aa: CAWFRGGYEQYF; CDR3nt: TGTGCCTGGTTCCGGGGTGGGTACGAGCAGTACTTC
j_gene: TRBJ1-2; d_gene: TRBD1; v_gene: TRBV7-6; abundance: -; CDR3aa: CASSLQTGRDGYTF; CDR3nt: TGTGCCAGCAGCTTGCAGACAGGGAGGGATGGCTACACCTTC
j_gene: TRBJ2-5; d_gene: -; v_gene: TRBV20-1; abundance: few; CDR3aa: CSARGGPSGRQGTQYF; CDR3nt: TGCAGTGCTAGGGGGGGACCATCCGGCAGGCAAGGAACCCAGTACTTC
j_gene: TRBJ1-1; d_gene: -; v_gene: TRBV20-1; abundance: few; CDR3aa: CSAPKSRNTEAFF; CDR3nt: TGCAGTGCTCCTAAGTCGAGAAACACTGAAGCTTTCTTT
j_gene: TRBJ2-3; d_gene: -; v_gene: TRBV19; abundance: -; CDR3aa: CASSTGNTQYF; CDR3nt: TGTGCCAGCTCAACCGGGAATACGCAGTATTTT
j_gene: TRBJ2-1; d_gene: -; v_gene: TRBV5-1; abundance: few; CDR3aa: CASSAADNEQFF; CDR3nt: TGCGCCAGCAGCGCGGCGGATAATGAGCAGTTCTTC
j_gene: TRBJ2-7; d_gene: -; v_gene: TRBV2; abundance: many; CDR3aa: CASSVRGATYEQYF; CDR3nt: TGTGCCAGCAGTGTTCGCGGGGCCACCTACGAGCAGTACTTC
j_gene: TRBJ2-1; d_gene: TRBD2; v_gene: TRBV29-1; abundance: -; CDR3aa: CSVETSDYNEQFF; CDR3nt: TGCAGCGTTGAAACTAGCGACTACAATGAGCAGTTCTTC
j_gene: TRBJ2-2; d_gene: TRBD2; v_gene: TRBV5-1; abundance: -; CDR3aa: CASSLFNSSGRTAFRELFF; CDR3nt: TGCGCCAGCAGCTTGTTTAACTCTAGCGGGAGGACCGCCTTTAGGGAGCTGTTTTTT
j_gene: TRBJ2-1; d_gene: -; v_gene: TRBV5-1; abundance: many; CDR3aa: CASSLELAVNEQFF; CDR3nt: TGCGCCAGCAGCTTGGAATTAGCGGTGAATGAGCAGTTCTTC
j_gene: TRBJ2-3; d_gene: TRBD2; v_gene: TRBV15; abundance: -; CDR3aa: CATSRDPPRGLAGGSKRDTQYF; CDR3nt: TGTGCCACCAGCAGAGACCCTCCCCGGGGACTAGCGGGAGGAAGTAAAAGAGATACGCAGTATTTT
j_gene: TRBJ2-7; d_gene: TRBD2; v_gene: TRBV20-1; abundance: -; CDR3aa: CSARDVAGVGEQYF; CDR3nt: TGCAGTGCTAGAGATGTGGCGGGAGTTGGCGAGCAGTACTTC
j_gene: TRBJ2-3; d_gene: TRBD2; v_gene: TRBV6-6; abundance: -; CDR3aa: CASSYSAGSEDTQYF; CDR3nt: TGTGCCAGCAGTTACTCAGCGGGGTCTGAAGATACGCAGTATTTT
j_gene: TRBJ2-5; d_gene: -; v_gene: TRBV7-2; abundance: few; CDR3aa: CASSLAAGETQYF; CDR3nt: TGTGCCAGCAGCTTAGCGGCGGGGGAGACCCAGTACTTC
j_gene: TRBJ2-7; d_gene: -; v_gene: TRBV6-5; abundance: -; CDR3aa: CASSTPHEQYF; CDR3nt: TGTGCCAGCAGCACTCCCCACGAGCAGTACTTC
j_gene: TRBJ2-7; d_gene: TRBD2; v_gene: TRBV20-1; abundance: few; CDR3aa: CSALTGLAAYEQYF; CDR3nt: TGCAGTGCGCTAACGGGACTAGCGGCCTACGAGCAGTACTTC
j_gene: TRBJ1-1; d_gene: TRBD1; v_gene: TRBV5-1; abundance: -; CDR3aa: CASSLVGSGGTEAFF; CDR3nt: TGCGCCAGCAGCTTGGTCGGGTCAGGGGGCACTGAAGCTTTCTTT
j_gene: TRBJ2-7; d_gene: -; v_gene: TRBV12-3/TRBV12-4; abundance: few; CDR3aa: CAASRDLTYEQYF; CDR3nt: TGTGCCGCATCCCGGGACTTAACCTACGAGCAGTACTTC
j_gene: TRBJ1-3; d_gene: -; v_gene: TRBV6-6; abundance: -; CDR3aa: CASRTITGNTIYF; CDR3nt: TGTGCCAGCAGGACAATTACTGGAAACACCATATATTTT
j_gene: TRBJ2-1; d_gene: TRBD2; v_gene: TRBV4-3; abundance: few; CDR3aa: CASSQDRLAEQFF; CDR3nt: TGCGCCAGCAGCCAAGATCGACTAGCAGAGCAGTTCTTC
j_gene: TRBJ2-5; d_gene: TRBD2; v_gene: TRBV2; abundance: few; CDR3aa: CASSESKTETSEETQYF; CDR3nt: TGTGCCAGCAGTGAGAGCAAGACGGAGACTAGCGAGGAGACCCAGTACTTC
j_gene: TRBJ2-3; d_gene: TRBD1; v_gene: TRBV12-3/TRBV12-4; abundance: few; CDR3aa: CASSSTGLTDTQYF; CDR3nt: TGTGCCAGCAGCTCGACAGGGCTCACAGATACGCAGTATTTT
j_gene: TRBJ1-2; d_gene: -; v_gene: TRBV6-5; abundance: few; CDR3aa: CASSRAGTPHGYTF; CDR3nt: TGTGCCAGCAGTCGGGCCGGGACGCCTCATGGCTACACCTTC
j_gene: TRBJ2-7; d_gene: -; v_gene: TRBV5-4; abundance: few; CDR3aa: CASSSKGTYEQYF; CDR3nt: TGTGCCAGCAGCTCGAAAGGGACCTACGAGCAGTACTTC
j_gene: TRBJ2-7; d_gene: TRBD2; v_gene: TRBV7-2; abundance: few; CDR3aa: CASSISSGRVPYEQYF; CDR3nt: TGTGCCAGCAGCATCTCTAGCGGGAGGGTGCCCTACGAGCAGTACTTC
j_gene: TRBJ2-6; d_gene: -; v_gene: TRBV12-3/TRBV12-4; abundance: few; CDR3aa: CASSLPNPGANVLTF; CDR3nt: TGTGCCAGCAGCTTGCCGAACCCCGGGGCCAACGTCCTGACTTTC
j_gene: TRBJ2-5; d_gene: -; v_gene: TRBV12-3/TRBV12-4; abundance: once; CDR3aa: CASSESAGLGQETQYF; CDR3nt: TGTGCCAGCTCCGAGTCGGCGGGGTTAGGCCAAGAGACCCAGTACTTC
j_gene: TRBJ2-7; d_gene: TRBD1; v_gene: TRBV11-1; abundance: few; CDR3aa: CASSSTQGVARYEQYF; CDR3nt: TGTGCCAGCAGCTCGACCCAGGGGGTAGCGAGGTACGAGCAGTACTTC
j_gene: TRBJ1-1; d_gene: -; v_gene: TRBV5-1; abundance: -; CDR3aa: CASSFAVNTEAFF; CDR3nt: TGCGCCAGCAGCTTCGCGGTGAACACTGAAGCTTTCTTT
j_gene: TRBJ2-7; d_gene: -; v_gene: TRBV5-1; abundance: -; CDR3aa: CASRGGGVYSYEQYF; CDR3nt: TGCGCCAGCAGAGGAGGGGGGGTCTACTCCTACGAGCAGTACTTC
j_gene: TRBJ2-7; d_gene: -; v_gene: TRBV6-2/TRBV6-3; abundance: -; CDR3aa: CASSHSRGQGEQYF; CDR3nt: TGTGCCAGCAGTCACTCTCGAGGCCAAGGGGAGCAGTACTTC
j_gene: TRBJ2-3; d_gene: -; v_gene: TRBV7-9; abundance: few; CDR3aa: CASSQMSTDTQYF; CDR3nt: TGTGCCAGCAGCCAGATGAGCACAGATACGCAGTATTTT
j_gene: TRBJ2-4; d_gene: -; v_gene: TRBV6-5; abundance: few; CDR3aa: CASSPLDRRLAKNIQYF; CDR3nt: TGTGCCAGCAGTCCCCTCGACAGGAGACTAGCCAAAAACATTCAGTACTTC
j_gene: TRBJ2-3; d_gene: TRBD2; v_gene: TRBV13; abundance: few; CDR3aa: CASSLVGLAGLTDTQYF; CDR3nt: TGTGCCAGCAGCTTAGTAGGTCTAGCGGGGCTCACAGATACGCAGTATTTT
j_gene: TRBJ2-5; d_gene: TRBD2; v_gene: TRBV2; abundance: few; CDR3aa: CASSVGGSGQETQYF; CDR3nt: TGTGCCAGCAGTGTCGGCGGGAGCGGGCAAGAGACCCAGTACTTC
j_gene: TRBJ1-2; d_gene: -; v_gene: TRBV10-3; abundance: -; CDR3aa: CALSDHRDGYTF; CDR3nt: TGTGCCCTCAGTGATCACAGGGACGGCTACACCTTC